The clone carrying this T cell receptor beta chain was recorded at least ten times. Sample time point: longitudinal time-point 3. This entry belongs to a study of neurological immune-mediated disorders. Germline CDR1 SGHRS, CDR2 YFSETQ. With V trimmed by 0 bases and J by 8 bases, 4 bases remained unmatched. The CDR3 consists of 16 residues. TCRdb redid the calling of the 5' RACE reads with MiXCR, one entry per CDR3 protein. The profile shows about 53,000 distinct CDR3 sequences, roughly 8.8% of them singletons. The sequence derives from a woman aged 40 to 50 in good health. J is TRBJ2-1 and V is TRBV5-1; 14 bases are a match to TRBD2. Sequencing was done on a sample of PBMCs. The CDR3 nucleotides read TGCGCCAGCAGCTTGGAGACTAGCGGGAGGGCCTATGAGCAGTTCTTC. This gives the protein CASSLETSGRAYEQFF.